This entry concerns a single T cell receptor (beta chain). The antigen is undetermined. These data originate in a study of human T cells and chemical hapten exposure. Study background: Donors were sensitized with 2% DPC on the upper inner arm. Study results and caveats: Alopecia in the donors means their immune response may deviate from healthy people's.

Documented time point: pre-sensitization, week 0. Treatment reported: therapeutic diphenylcyclopropenone sensitization with weekly scalp DPC. The germline CDR1 and CDR2 sequences are SQVTM and ANQGSEA. The trim removed 3 bases at V and 0 bases at J, leaving 6 bases unmatched. The CDR3 length is 15 residues. The library attached unique molecular identifiers to individual cDNA molecules. In TCRdb, the RACE reads were re-called with MiXCR into one record per CDR3 protein. The table shows 280,000 or so distinct CDR3 sequences, with almost 8% occurring only once. The sequenced sample was whole blood, obtained in connection with sensitization to the hapten diphenylcyclopropenone (DPC). The TCR comes from a man aged 18 to 29 with alopecia areata. Some clones in this sample may be carry-over from other donors' samples. The chain employs TRBV29-1 and TRBJ2-3, with 7 bases fitting TRBD1. CDR3 coding DNA: TGCAGCGTTGATTCAGACAGGGCCAGCACAGATACGCAGTATTTT. Residues: CSVDSDRASTDTQYF.